This entry lists 16 T cell receptor beta chains sequenced from one sample in a study of blood T cell repertoires in COVID-19. Sequencing was performed with immunoSEQ multiplex PCR; in TCRdb, only in-frame clones are kept and a portion is missing. Of approximately 440,000 clones listed, roughly 87% are singletons. Sequencing used PBMCs or T cells enriched from blood (not recorded which). The receptors derive from a man aged 18 to 30 who had recovered from COVID-19.

In its sample, this clone was seen a few times. This chain links TRBV27 with TRBJ1-1; 7 bases are shared with TRBD1. V dropped 7 bases and J dropped 5; count of bases not matched to a gene: 10. CDR3 length: 14 residues. Germline CDR1 and CDR2: MNHEY and SMNVEV (reference sequence). Here the CDR3 DNA reads TGTGCCAGCAACCTCAGGGGGTTTGGTACTGAAGCTTTCTTT. It encodes CASNLRGFGTEAFF.

The V call is TRBV10-1, the J call TRBJ2-6; the match to TRBD1 covers 7 bases. The CDR3 length is 18 residues. CDR1 is WNHNN and CDR2 is SYGVQD in the germline V gene (reference sequence). The J segment lost 0 bases and the V segment lost 3 bases, leaving 8 bases of the junction unmatched. The DNA for the CDR3 is TGCGCCAGCAGTGACCGGGACAGTGTCTTCTCTGGGGCCAACGTCCTGACTTTC. It codes for CASSDRDSVFSGANVLTF.

The genes are TRBV3-1 (or the pseudogene TRBV3-2) and TRBJ1-1; D remains ambiguous. The CDR3 length is 13 residues. V lost 4 bases to trimming and J lost 5 bases, with 11 bases between them. Per the germline V gene, CDR1 is LGHDT and CDR2 is YNNKEL (reference sequence). CDR3: CASSLERRTEAFF. The CDR3 DNA sequence: TGTGCCAGCAGCCTAGAAAGGCGGACTGAAGCTTTCTTT.

The gene calls are TRBV30 and TRBJ2-3; TRBD2 matches 7 bases. J gave up 9 bases and V 2 bases, and 5 bases lay outside the gene matches. CDR1 is GTSNPN, CDR2 SVGIG, per germline (reference sequence). The CDR3 is 12 residues long. Here the CDR3 DNA reads TGTGCCTGGAGTACGGGGGAGGGAACGCAGTATTTT. The encoded protein is CAWSTGEGTQYF. Combining the CDR3 with reference TRBV30 and TRBJ2-3 gives the whole variable domain SQTIHQWPATLVQPVGSPLSLECTVEGTSNPNLYWYRQAAGRGLQLLFYSVGIGQISSEVPQNLSASRPQDRQFILSSKKLLLSDSGFYLCAWSTGEGTQYFGPGTRLTVL.

The chain has TRBV18 and TRBJ1-2; a weak D match, TRBD1 (6 bases). Deletions cut 2 bases from V and 1 base from J, with 8 bases between. This CDR3 has 14 residues. CDR1 and CDR2 (germline): KGHSH, LQKENI. The CDR3 DNA follows: TGTGCCAGCTCACCAGGGGGCGGTAACTATGGCTACACCTTC. Protein product: CASSPGGGNYGYTF.

The rearrangement links TRBV4-1 to TRBJ1-1, with 8 bases aligning to TRBD1. The CDR3 is made up of 16 amino acids. The J segment lost 4 bases and the V segment lost 1 base, leaving 8 bases of the junction unmatched. The germline gives CDR1 MGHRA, CDR2 YSYEKL. The CDR3 sequence is CASSQGTQGAGTEAFF. The CDR3 DNA reads as TGCGCCAGCAGCCAAGGAACTCAGGGGGCGGGCACTGAAGCTTTCTTT.

The J gene is TRBJ2-1, the V gene TRBV10-3; D may be TRBD1 (6 bases). The V end lost 4 bases, the J end lost 6 bases, and 13 bases lay between the germline ends. This CDR3 region has 14 residues. From germline, CDR1 is ENHRY and CDR2 SYGVKD. CDR3 nucleotide sequence: TGTGCCATCAGTGTACGAGTGGGGGCCAATGAGCAGTTCTTC. It translates to CAISVRVGANEQFF.

V usage is TRBV10-3 and J usage is TRBJ1-5; no clear D. The CDR3 loop spans 12 amino acids. V was clipped by 3 bases and J by 9 bases, with 9 bases between them. The germline gives CDR1 ENHRY, CDR2 SYGVKD. The CDR3 DNA reads as TGTGCCATCAGTGACAGGATAGTGCCCCAGCATTTT. Protein sequence: CAISDRIVPQHF.

The V call is TRBV5-6, the J call TRBJ1-5; 10 bases are shared with TRBD1. The V gene's germline CDR1 is SGHDT and CDR2 YYEEEE. Trimming cost V 3 bases and J 2 bases; bases outside gene matches: 8. The CDR3 sequence is 17 residues long. CDR3 loop: CASSWGQGLSRNQPQHF. The CDR3 nucleotides are TGTGCCAGCAGCTGGGGACAGGGGCTTTCACGCAATCAGCCCCAGCATTTT.

The rearrangement links TRBV6-1 to TRBJ1-4; D possibly corresponds to TRBD1 (5 bases). Trimming removed 3 bases at V and 11 bases at J, with 13 bases between. There are 13 residues in the CDR3. Germline CDR1 reads MNHNS; CDR2 reads SASEGT. CDR3 nucleotides: TGTGCCAGCAGTGAGTGGGGGGTCGGGAAACTGTTTTTT. It yields the protein CASSEWGVGKLFF.

V gene TRBV6-5 combines with J gene TRBJ1-4; D gene ambiguous. With 6 bases removed from V and 4 bases from J, the gap between germline ends came to 9 bases. This CDR3 is 13 amino acids long. The germline V gene encodes CDR1 MNHEY and CDR2 SVGAGI. Here the CDR3 reads CASRKESNEKLFF. CDR3 sequence (DNA): TGTGCCAGCAGGAAGGAGAGTAATGAAAAACTGTTTTTT.

V usage is TRBV7-9 and J usage is TRBJ2-2; 7 bases line up with TRBD1. V lost 5 bases and J lost 1; bases outside the gene matches: 7. Germline CDR1 and CDR2: SEHNR and FQNEAQ (reference sequence). The CDR3 spans 16 residues. The CDR3 nucleotides are TGTGCCAGCAGCACACGACAGGGAGTGAACACCGGGGAGCTGTTTTTT. This codes for CASSTRQGVNTGELFF.

The chain uses TRBV19 and TRBJ1-2; weak D call: TRBD1 (6 bases). Looked up from germline, CDR1 is LNHDA and CDR2 is SQIVND (reference sequence). CDR3 size: 14 residues. V was trimmed by 3 bases and J by 7 bases, leaving 15 bases between them. For the CDR3, the DNA is TGTGCCAGTAGTATCAGCCGGGGGGCGCGTGGCTACACCTTC. Translated, it gives CASSISRGARGYTF.

The V and J genes are TRBV7-6 and TRBJ1-3; D ambiguous. The CDR3 has 14 residues. The ends were cut back, 1 base at V and 4 bases at J, with 8 bases in the middle. Germline V gives CDR1 SGHVS, CDR2 FNYEAQ. The CDR3 sequence: CASSLGSQGNTIYF. The CDR3 DNA follows: TGTGCCAGCAGCTTAGGTTCACAGGGAAACACCATATATTTT.

The chain joins TRBV19 to TRBJ2-2; 7 nucleotides line up with TRBD1. Per germline, CDR1 LNHDA and CDR2 SQIVND (reference sequence). With 5 bases clipped from V and 0 bases from J, the junction kept 9 bases outside the gene matches. The CDR3 length is 17 residues. The CDR3 loop reads CASSPDHRGPNTGELFF. CDR3 coding DNA: TGTGCCAGTAGTCCCGACCACAGGGGACCGAACACCGGGGAGCTGTTTTTT.

The J gene is TRBJ1-1, the V gene TRBV7-2, with TRBD1 matching 8 bases. Germline lookup yields CDR1 SGHTA and CDR2 FQGNSA. The CDR3 is made up of 13 amino acids. Trimming at V came to 10 bases and at J to 0 bases, leaving 4 bases not matched to a gene. This CDR3 reads CATSRGLNTEAFF. DNA for the CDR3: TGTGCCACCTCCAGGGGGCTGAACACTGAAGCTTTCTTT.